This T cell receptor beta chain was recovered during a study of control samples from healthy donors and cancer patients. This CDR3 spans 17 amino acids. Germline CDR1 is SGHTA and CDR2 is FQGNSA. V lost 1 base to trimming and J lost 2 bases; unmatched junction nucleotides: 8. Data came from immunoSEQ multiplex PCR; TCRdb stores just in-frame clones and leaves some out. The sample shows about 81,000 clones, around 94% of them seen only once. The sequencing sample was made of blood. This chain uses TRBV7-2 with TRBJ1-5, with 7 bases aligning to TRBD1. The origin of this receptor is a woman under 30 in good health. This chain's CDR3 is CASSLGGGGGGNQPQHF. The DNA of the CDR3 is TGTGCCAGCAGCTTAGGAGGAGGGGGCGGTGGCAATCAGCCCCAGCATTTT.